The 30 T cell receptor beta chains given below trace back to one sample, sequenced in a study of long-term antiretroviral therapy in people with HIV. Runs used v3.0 of the immunoSEQ assay and were done at survey level. This table comes from immunoSEQ multiplex PCR, and its TCRdb copy is limited to in-frame clones, with some not included. In the table there are some 28,000 clones, around 90% of which are singletons. This specimen consisted of unsorted PBMCs, obtained 5.2 years after starting antiretroviral therapy. The source of these receptors is a woman aged 40 to 50 with HIV.

This chain joins TRBV7-6 and TRBJ2-1, with a tentative D call TRBD2 (5 bases). V was shortened by 5 bases and J by 7 bases, with 12 bases between the two germline ends. Germline V gene lookup returns CDR1 SGHVS and CDR2 FNYEAQ. This CDR3 spans 13 amino acids. In DNA, the CDR3 is TGTGCCAGCAGCACCTACACTAGTAATGAGCAGTTCTTC. It specifies CASSTYTSNEQFF. Drawing the rest from reference TRBV7-6 and TRBJ2-1, the complete variable domain is GAGVSQSPRYKVTKRGQDVALRCDPISGHVSLYWYRQALGQGPEFLTYFNYEAQQDKSGLPNDRFSAERPEGSISTLTIQRTEQRDSAMYRCASSTYTSNEQFFGPGTRLTVL.

The rearrangement uses TRBV10-3 and TRBJ2-5; D ambiguous. V was pared by 3 bases and J by 3 bases, with 14 bases between. The CDR3 covers 15 residues. The V gene's germline CDR1 is ENHRY and CDR2 SYGVKD. CDR3 bases: TGTGCCATCAGTGACCTCTACTCTGGGGAAGAGACCCAGTACTTC. Residues: CAISDLYSGEETQYF.

The gene calls are TRBV6-6 and TRBJ2-2, with 9 bases aligning to TRBD1. Germline CDR1 reads MNHNY; CDR2 reads SVGAGI (reference sequence). The CDR3 runs 14 residues. V lost 3 bases, J lost 6 bases, and 2 bases stayed unmatched. CDR3 sequence reads: CASSYGQGSGELFF. The CDR3 DNA reads as TGTGCCAGCAGTTATGGACAGGGGTCCGGGGAGCTGTTTTTT.

The rearrangement links TRBV5-6 to TRBJ2-7; D call uncertain. The CDR3 contains 12 residues. The V gene lost 2 bases and the J gene lost 5 bases, with 8 bases spanning the gap. From germline, CDR1 is SGHDT and CDR2 YYEEEE. The CDR3 nucleotides are TGTGCCAGCAGCTTTAGTGTCGACGAGCAGTACTTC. Its translation is CASSFSVDEQYF.

The chain uses TRBV5-6 and TRBJ2-1, with D tentatively TRBD2 (5 bases). Trimming left V 2 bases short and J 9 bases short, with 6 bases between. The CDR3 runs to 11 residues. Germline assignment: CDR1 SGHDT and CDR2 YYEEEE. The CDR3 loop reads CASSFEGEQFF. For the CDR3, the DNA is TGTGCCAGCAGCTTTGAGGGTGAGCAGTTCTTC.

This chain links TRBV2 with TRBJ2-7, with 11 bases that match TRBD2. The length of the CDR3 is 15 residues. Per germline, CDR1 SNHLY and CDR2 FYNNEI. V gave up 4 bases and J gave up 6 bases; unmatched junction bases: 8. Here the CDR3 DNA reads TGTGCCAGCAGTGCGGCACTAGCGGGAGTATCCGAGCAGTACTTC. Residues: CASSAALAGVSEQYF.

This chain joins TRBV7-2 and TRBJ2-1; D gene uncertain. Germline assignment: CDR1 SGHTA and CDR2 FQGNSA. This CDR3 has 12 residues. Between the trimmed V and J ends, which lost 5 bases and 3 bases, there was a span of 5 bases. CDR3 nucleotides: TGTGCCAGCAGCACATACTACAATGAGCAGTTCTTC. It translates to CASSTYYNEQFF.

The rearrangement joins TRBV6-1 to TRBJ2-7; TRBD1 is a possible D gene (5 bases). The CDR3 runs to 14 residues. CDR1 is MNHNS, CDR2 SASEGT, per germline. The germline V and J ends were trimmed by 8 bases and 0 bases, with 14 bases remaining between them. This chain's CDR3 is CASWGTGNSYEQYF. The CDR3 DNA reads TGTGCCAGCTGGGGTACAGGTAACTCCTACGAGCAGTACTTC.

J is TRBJ1-1 and V is TRBV2; a weak D match, TRBD1 (5 bases). Germline values: CDR1 SNHLY, CDR2 FYNNEI. The CDR3 has 14 amino acids. V shed 2 bases and J shed 4 bases, with 11 bases lying between them. The CDR3 DNA is TGTGCCAGCAGTGAAAGTCCGGGGGGCACTGAAGCTTTCTTT. Translating gives CASSESPGGTEAFF.

With regard to this clone: Different DNA sequences within this sample yield the same CDR3. The rearrangement uses TRBV9 and TRBJ2-7, with 8 nucleotides matching TRBD2. The germline gives CDR1 SGDLS, CDR2 YYNGEE. CDR3 length: 14 residues. V dropped 4 bases and J dropped 4; count of bases not matched to a gene: 7. The CDR3 nucleotides read TGTGCCAGCAGCTCCGGACTAGCCCCGTACGAGCAGTACTTC. Encoded protein: CASSSGLAPYEQYF.

The chain couples TRBV27 to TRBJ1-3, with D maybe TRBD1 (6 bases). Deletions cut 6 bases from V and 4 bases from J, with 10 bases between. This CDR3 contains 13 residues. The germline V gene has CDR1 MNHEY and CDR2 SMNVEV (reference sequence). CDR3 region: CASRPGTGNTIYF. CDR3 bases: TGTGCCAGCAGACCCGGGACAGGAAACACCATATATTTT.

The chain recombines TRBV30 with TRBJ1-4; 7 bases line up with TRBD1. The CDR3 is 14 amino acids. After removal of 5 bases from V and 8 bases from J, the junction contained 11 bases not matched to a gene. Germline V lookup: CDR1 GTSNPN, CDR2 SVGIG (reference sequence). CDR3 bases: TGTGCCTGGGCAGGGGGGAGTCTCGGGGAAAAACTGTTTTTT. Translation gives CAWAGGSLGEKLFF.

This clone was detected a few times. The chain joins TRBV19 to TRBJ2-1; 12 bases agree with TRBD2. Germline V CDR1 and CDR2: LNHDA, SQIVND (reference sequence). V shed 10 bases, J shed 5 bases, and the junction held 9 bases outside the gene matches. This CDR3 is built from 15 residues. The CDR3: CATTLLAGGNNEQFF. CDR3 nucleotide sequence: TGTGCCACCACATTACTAGCGGGGGGCAACAATGAGCAGTTCTTC.

The J gene is TRBJ2-3, the V gene TRBV9, with 8 bases matching TRBD2. Germline lookup yields CDR1 SGDLS and CDR2 YYNGEE. This CDR3 is built from 15 residues. V lost 0 bases, J lost 3 bases, and 3 bases stayed unmatched. The CDR3 DNA reads as TGTGCCAGCAGCGTAGGGGGCGGGGGGACAGATACGCAGTATTTT. It is translated as CASSVGGGGTDTQYF. Combining the CDR3 with reference TRBV9 and TRBJ2-3 gives the whole variable domain DSGVTQTPKHLITATGQRVTLRCSPRSGDLSVYWYQQSLDQGLQFLIQYYNGEERAKGNILERFSAQQFPDLHSELNLSSLELGDSALYFCASSVGGGGTDTQYFGPGTRLTVL.

This sequence joins TRBV11-3 and TRBJ1-2; 9 positions match TRBD1. With V trimmed by 5 bases and J by 4 bases, 5 bases remained unmatched. Germline values: CDR1 SGHNT, CDR2 YENEEA. There are 14 residues in the CDR3. The CDR3 sequence is CASSPGTGFYGYTF. The DNA for the CDR3 is TGTGCCAGCAGCCCCGGGACAGGGTTCTATGGCTACACCTTC.

This sequence joins TRBV10-3 and TRBJ1-5, with D hard to call. CDR3 length: 13 amino acids. Trimming removed 2 bases from V and 6 bases from J, with 8 bases in between. In germline, CDR1 is ENHRY, CDR2 SYGVKD. CDR3 bases: TGTGCCATCAGTGAGGGGCAGACTCAGCCCCAGCATTTT. Protein product: CAISEGQTQPQHF.

This chain uses TRBV19 with TRBJ1-4; the D is unclear. Trimming took off 7 bases at V and 5 bases at J, with 17 bases between the two ends. There are 15 residues in the CDR3. Germline V gene sequence: CDR1 LNHDA, CDR2 SQIVND (reference sequence). DNA for the CDR3: TGTGCCAGTACCGAGACCCAGAAGAAGAATGAAAAACTGTTTTTT. This sequence encodes CASTETQKKNEKLFF.

The chain employs TRBV7-9 and TRBJ1-2, with 7 bases fitting TRBD1. The V gene's germline CDR1 is SEHNR and CDR2 FQNEAQ (reference sequence). V was pared by 1 base and J by 7 bases, with 6 bases of the junction left unmatched. This CDR3 comprises 14 residues. CDR3 residues: CASSLGTGMSGYTF. The CDR3 bases are TGTGCCAGCAGCTTAGGGACAGGAATGAGTGGCTACACCTTC.

The chain is built from TRBV14 and TRBJ2-7; 10 bases agree with TRBD2. The CDR3 loop spans 15 amino acids. Germline CDR1 SGHDN, CDR2 FVKESK. Losses at the gene ends were 1 base for V and 3 bases for J; bases not matched to a gene: 3. CDR3 protein: CASSQGASGSYEQYF. In DNA form, the CDR3 reads TGTGCCAGCAGCCAAGGCGCTAGCGGGAGCTACGAGCAGTACTTC.

This sequence joins TRBV21-1 and TRBJ1-1. TRBV21-1 is deemed a pseudogene. The CDR3 covers 14 residues. DNA of the CDR3: TGTGCCAGCAGCAGGACCTCCATGAACACTGAAGCTTTCTTT. Protein: CASSRTSMNTEAFF.

This chain joins TRBV19 and TRBJ2-7; D may be TRBD2 (6 bases). V was shortened by 1 base and J by 2 bases, with 12 bases between the two germline ends. CDR3 size: 15 residues. Germline values: CDR1 LNHDA, CDR2 SQIVND (reference sequence). CDR3 protein: CASSIGGGVTYEQYF. The CDR3 coding sequence is TGTGCCAGTAGTATAGGCGGCGGGGTGACCTACGAGCAGTACTTC.

The CDR3: CAWNSGRSSYEQYF. CDR3 sequence (DNA): TGTGCCTGGAATTCGGGACGGAGCTCCTACGAGCAGTACTTC. The chain employs TRBV30 and TRBJ2-7; D may be TRBD1 or TRBD2 (5 bases each). Trimming stripped 4 bases from V and 0 bases from J, with 13 bases between. This CDR3 contains 14 residues. Germline V gene sequence: CDR1 GTSNPN, CDR2 SVGIG (reference sequence).

The chain employs TRBV7-9 and TRBJ2-1; 10 bases are shared with TRBD1. With V trimmed by 8 bases and J by 6 bases, 7 bases remained unmatched. The CDR3 runs 14 residues. Germline CDR1 is SEHNR and CDR2 is FQNEAQ (reference sequence). The chain's CDR3 is CASRDRGPSNEQFF. Here the CDR3 DNA reads TGTGCCAGCCGGGACAGGGGCCCCTCCAATGAGCAGTTCTTC.

The CDR3 DNA follows: TGTGCCAGCAGTTCGCACACAGATACGCAGTATTTT. Protein sequence: CASSSHTDTQYF. The chain is built from TRBV27 and TRBJ2-3; D is uncertain. CDR1 and CDR2 (germline): MNHEY, SMNVEV (reference sequence). V dropped 4 bases and J dropped 2 bases, with 4 bases sitting between them. The CDR3 spans 12 residues.

V is TRBV11-3 and J is TRBJ1-3; 8 bases are shared with TRBD1. The length of the CDR3 is 15 residues. With V trimmed by 3 bases and J by 2 bases, 3 bases remained unmatched. Germline V lookup: CDR1 SGHNT, CDR2 YENEEA. The CDR3 DNA sequence: TGTGCCAGCAGCTTTGACAGGGGCACTGGAAACACCATATATTTT. It encodes CASSFDRGTGNTIYF.

CDR3 in amino acids: CASSLGQRDEQYF. The CDR3 bases are TGTGCCAGCAGCTTGGGGCAGCGGGACGAGCAGTACTTC. This chain joins TRBV5-4 and TRBJ2-7; a weak D match, TRBD2 (6 bases). CDR3 length equals 13 residues. The ends were cut back, 0 bases at V and 5 bases at J, with 9 bases in the middle. Per germline, CDR1 SGHNT and CDR2 YYREEE (reference sequence).

This clone is a singleton in its sample. The chain recombines TRBV19 with TRBJ2-7; D gene unclear. Germline loops: CDR1 LNHDA, CDR2 SQIVND (reference sequence). The CDR3 has 14 amino acids. The ends were cut back, 5 bases at V and 2 bases at J, with 13 bases in the middle. CDR3 nucleotide sequence: TGTGCCAGTAGTGACGGGTTCCCCCCCTACGAGCAGTACTTC. It codes for CASSDGFPPYEQYF.

The CDR3 region has the DNA TGCGCCAGCAGCCCGGGACAGGGGGAGTTTGGCTACACCTTC. Amino acids: CASSPGQGEFGYTF. The rearrangement links TRBV5-1 to TRBJ1-2, with 11 bases matching TRBD1. Germline CDR1 reads SGHRS; CDR2 reads YFSETQ. V lost 4 bases to trimming and J lost 7 bases; unmatched junction nucleotides: 6. The length of the CDR3 is 14 residues.

V usage is TRBV27 and J usage is TRBJ1-2; D perhaps matches TRBD1 (6 bases). Germline V gene sequence: CDR1 MNHEY, CDR2 SMNVEV (reference sequence). The CDR3 length is 14 residues. Trimming removed 3 bases at V and 3 bases at J, with 11 bases between. CDR3 amino acids: CASSFSGAYYGYTF. The CDR3, as DNA: TGTGCCAGCAGTTTCTCAGGGGCGTACTATGGCTACACCTTC.

The V gene is TRBV19, the J gene TRBJ2-2, with 14 positions matching TRBD2. The ends lost 6 bases at V and 5 bases at J; junction bases unmatched: 5. This CDR3 has 16 amino acids. From germline, CDR1 is LNHDA and CDR2 SQIVND (reference sequence). CDR3 protein: CASSGTSGRGTGELFF. The CDR3 bases are TGTGCCAGTAGCGGGACTAGCGGGAGAGGTACCGGGGAGCTGTTTTTT. The full variable domain, in which reference TRBV19 and TRBJ2-2 provide the parts outside the CDR3, is DGGITQSPKYLFRKEGQNVTLSCEQNLNHDAMYWYRQDPGQGLRLIYYSQIVNDFQKGDIAEGYSVSREKKESFPLTVTSAQKNPTAFYLCASSGTSGRGTGELFFGEGSRLTVL.